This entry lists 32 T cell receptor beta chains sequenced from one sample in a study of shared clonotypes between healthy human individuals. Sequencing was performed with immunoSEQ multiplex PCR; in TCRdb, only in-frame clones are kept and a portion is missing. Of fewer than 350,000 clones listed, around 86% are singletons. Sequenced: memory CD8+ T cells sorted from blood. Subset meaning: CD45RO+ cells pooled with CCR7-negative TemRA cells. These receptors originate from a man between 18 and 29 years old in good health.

CDR3 DNA: TGTGCCAGCAGTTACTTCAATTCGGATACGCAGTATTTT. The encoded protein is CASSYFNSDTQYF. The chain links TRBV6-6 to TRBJ2-3, with D unresolved. The CDR3 has 13 residues. V was cut by 1 base and J by 6 bases, with 8 bases left in between. CDR1 is MNHNY, CDR2 SVGAGI, per germline (reference sequence).

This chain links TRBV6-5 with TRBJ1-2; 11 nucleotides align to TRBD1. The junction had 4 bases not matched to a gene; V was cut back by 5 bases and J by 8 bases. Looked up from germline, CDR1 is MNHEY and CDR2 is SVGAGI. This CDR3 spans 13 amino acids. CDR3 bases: TGTGCCAGCAGTCCGGGACAGGGGGACGGCTACACCTTC. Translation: CASSPGQGDGYTF.

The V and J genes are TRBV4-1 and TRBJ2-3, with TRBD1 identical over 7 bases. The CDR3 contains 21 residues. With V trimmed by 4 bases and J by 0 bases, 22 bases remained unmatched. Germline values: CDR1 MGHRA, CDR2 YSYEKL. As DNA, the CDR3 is TGCGCCAGCAGCCCCCGTAGGGGACAGTCCTTGGTGTCCTCTAGCACAGATACGCAGTATTTT. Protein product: CASSPRRGQSLVSSSTDTQYF.

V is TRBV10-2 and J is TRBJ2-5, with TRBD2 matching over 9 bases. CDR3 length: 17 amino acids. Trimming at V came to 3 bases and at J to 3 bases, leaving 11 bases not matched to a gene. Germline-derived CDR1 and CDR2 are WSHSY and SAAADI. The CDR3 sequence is CASSDWLAGRFEETQYF. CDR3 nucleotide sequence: TGCGCCAGCAGTGATTGGCTAGCGGGGAGGTTCGAAGAGACCCAGTACTTC.

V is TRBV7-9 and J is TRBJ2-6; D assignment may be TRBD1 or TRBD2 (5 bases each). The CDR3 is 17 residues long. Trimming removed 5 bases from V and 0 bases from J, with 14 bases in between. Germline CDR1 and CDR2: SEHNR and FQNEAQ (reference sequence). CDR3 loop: CASSLLGTDSGANVLTF. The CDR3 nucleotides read TGTGCCAGCAGCCTCCTCGGGACGGACTCTGGGGCCAACGTCCTGACTTTC.

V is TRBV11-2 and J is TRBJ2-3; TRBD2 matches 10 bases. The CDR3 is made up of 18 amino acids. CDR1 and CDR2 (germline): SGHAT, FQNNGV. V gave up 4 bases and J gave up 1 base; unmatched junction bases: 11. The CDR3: CASSSVERGGRGTDTQYF. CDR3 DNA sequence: TGTGCCAGCAGCTCCGTGGAGCGGGGGGGCCGTGGCACAGATACGCAGTATTTT.

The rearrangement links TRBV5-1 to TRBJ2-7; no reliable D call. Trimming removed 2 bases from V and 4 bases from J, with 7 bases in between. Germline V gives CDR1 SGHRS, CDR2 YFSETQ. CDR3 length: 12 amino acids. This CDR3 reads CASSLSAYEQYF. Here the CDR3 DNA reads TGCGCCAGCAGCTTATCTGCTTACGAGCAGTACTTC.

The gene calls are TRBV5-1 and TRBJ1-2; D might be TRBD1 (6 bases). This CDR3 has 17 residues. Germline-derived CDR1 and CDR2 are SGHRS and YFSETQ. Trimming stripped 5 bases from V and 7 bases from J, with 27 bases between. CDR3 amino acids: CASRPAHGTGPGIGYTF. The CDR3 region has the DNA TGCGCCAGCAGACCCGCCCACGGAACAGGGCCTGGGATTGGCTACACCTTC.

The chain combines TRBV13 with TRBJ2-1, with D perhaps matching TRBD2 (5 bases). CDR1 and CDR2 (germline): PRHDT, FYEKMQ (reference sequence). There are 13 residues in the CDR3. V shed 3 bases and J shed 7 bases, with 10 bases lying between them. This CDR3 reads CASSLALGNEQFF. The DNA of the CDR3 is TGTGCCAGCAGCTTGGCACTAGGGAATGAGCAGTTCTTC.

CDR3 in DNA: TGTGCCAGCAGCACCGGGACAGGGGTCGACGAGCAGTACTTC. It is translated as CASSTGTGVDEQYF. The genes are TRBV9 and TRBJ2-7, with 10 nucleotides matching TRBD1. Looked up from germline, CDR1 is SGDLS and CDR2 is YYNGEE. There are 14 residues in the CDR3. The junction had 6 bases not matched to a gene; V was cut back by 4 bases and J by 5 bases.

CDR3 bases: TGTGCCAGCAGTTGGACTAGTTTGGGAACCGGGGAGCTGTTTTTT. Amino acids: CASSWTSLGTGELFF. This sequence joins TRBV28 and TRBJ2-2, with 7 bases aligning to TRBD2. CDR3 length: 15 residues. In germline, CDR1 is MDHEN, CDR2 SYDVKM. With 4 bases clipped from V and 5 bases from J, the junction kept 7 bases outside the gene matches.

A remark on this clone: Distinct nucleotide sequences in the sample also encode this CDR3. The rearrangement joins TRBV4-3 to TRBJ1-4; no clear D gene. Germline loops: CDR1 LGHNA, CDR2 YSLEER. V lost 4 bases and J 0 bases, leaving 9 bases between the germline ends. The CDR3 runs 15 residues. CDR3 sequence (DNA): TGCGCCAGCAGCCCGACCTCTGCAACTAATGAAAAACTGTTTTTT. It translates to CASSPTSATNEKLFF.

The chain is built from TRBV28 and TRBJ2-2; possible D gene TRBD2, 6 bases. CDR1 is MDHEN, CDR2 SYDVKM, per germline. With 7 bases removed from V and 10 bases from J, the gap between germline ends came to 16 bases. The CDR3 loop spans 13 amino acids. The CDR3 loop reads CASTTSGGAELFF. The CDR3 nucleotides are TGTGCCAGCACCACTTCCGGGGGTGCGGAGCTGTTTTTT. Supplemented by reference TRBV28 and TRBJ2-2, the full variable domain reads DVKVTQSSRYLVKRTGEKVFLECVQDMDHENMFWYRQDPGLGLRLIYFSYDVKMKEKGDIPEGYSVSREKKERFSLILESASTNQTSMYLCASTTSGGAELFFGEGSRLTVL.

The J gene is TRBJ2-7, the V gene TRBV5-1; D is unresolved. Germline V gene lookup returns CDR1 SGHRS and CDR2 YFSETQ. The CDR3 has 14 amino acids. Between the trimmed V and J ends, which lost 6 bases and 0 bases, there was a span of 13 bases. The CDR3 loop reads CASKDAYHSYEQYF. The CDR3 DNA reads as TGCGCCAGCAAAGACGCTTACCACTCCTACGAGCAGTACTTC.

DNA for the CDR3: TGTGCCAGCGGACAGCCATACAATGAGCAGTTCTTC. Translating gives CASGQPYNEQFF. V usage is TRBV6-1 and J usage is TRBJ2-1, with D tentatively TRBD1 (6 bases). Trimming cost V 8 bases and J 4 bases, with 9 bases left between them. The CDR3 is 12 residues long. Germline V CDR1 and CDR2: MNHNS, SASEGT.

CDR3 bases: TGTGCCAGCAGTTACGCCCTGGCCGGGGAGCTGTTTTTT. It codes for CASSYALAGELFF. V gene TRBV6-5 combines with J gene TRBJ2-2; D is unresolved. Trimming stripped 2 bases from V and 6 bases from J, with 7 bases between. From germline, CDR1 is MNHEY and CDR2 SVGAGI. There are 13 residues in the CDR3.

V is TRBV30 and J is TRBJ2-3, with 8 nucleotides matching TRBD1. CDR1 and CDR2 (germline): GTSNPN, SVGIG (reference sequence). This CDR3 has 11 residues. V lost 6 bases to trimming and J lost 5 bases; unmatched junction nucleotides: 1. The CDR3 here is CACGQGDTQYF. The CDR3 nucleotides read TGTGCCTGCGGACAGGGAGATACGCAGTATTTT.

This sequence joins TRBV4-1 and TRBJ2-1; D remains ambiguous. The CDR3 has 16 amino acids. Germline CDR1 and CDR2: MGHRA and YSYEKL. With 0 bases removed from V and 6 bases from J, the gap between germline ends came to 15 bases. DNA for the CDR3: TGCGCCAGCAGCCAAGAAGGTCGTAACAGCTTCAATGAGCAGTTCTTC. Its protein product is CASSQEGRNSFNEQFF.

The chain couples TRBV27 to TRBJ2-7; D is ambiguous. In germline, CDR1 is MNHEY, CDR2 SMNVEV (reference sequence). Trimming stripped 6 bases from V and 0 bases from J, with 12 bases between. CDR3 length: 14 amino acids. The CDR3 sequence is CASSAAASSYEQYF. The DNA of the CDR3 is TGTGCCAGCAGCGCGGCCGCGAGCTCCTACGAGCAGTACTTC.

The CDR3: CATQTGLVEKLFF. DNA for the CDR3: TGTGCCACCCAGACAGGGCTTGTTGAAAAACTGTTTTTT. This chain links TRBV7-9 with TRBJ1-4; 7 bases fit TRBD1. CDR1 is SEHNR, CDR2 FQNEAQ, per germline (reference sequence). The CDR3 has 13 residues. V lost 10 bases, J lost 7 bases, and 9 bases stayed unmatched. Drawing the rest from reference TRBV7-9 and TRBJ1-4, the complete variable domain is DTGVSQNPRHKITKRGQNVTFRCDPISEHNRLYWYRQTLGQGPEFLTYFQNEAQLEKSRLLSDRFSAERPKGSFSTLEIQRTEQGDSAMYLCATQTGLVEKLFFGSGTQLSVL.

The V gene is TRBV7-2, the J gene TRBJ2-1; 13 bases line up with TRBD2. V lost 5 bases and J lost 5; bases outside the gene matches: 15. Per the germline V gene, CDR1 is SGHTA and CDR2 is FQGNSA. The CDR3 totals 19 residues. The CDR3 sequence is CASSKPGLAGRSIHNEQFF. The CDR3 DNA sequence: TGTGCCAGCAGCAAACCGGGACTAGCGGGACGTTCCATTCACAATGAGCAGTTCTTC.

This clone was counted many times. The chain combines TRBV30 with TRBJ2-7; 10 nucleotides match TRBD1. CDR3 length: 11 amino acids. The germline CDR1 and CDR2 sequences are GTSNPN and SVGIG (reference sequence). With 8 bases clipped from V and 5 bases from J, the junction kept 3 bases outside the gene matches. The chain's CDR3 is CAGDRGNEQYF. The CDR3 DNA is TGTGCCGGGGACAGGGGAAACGAGCAGTACTTC.

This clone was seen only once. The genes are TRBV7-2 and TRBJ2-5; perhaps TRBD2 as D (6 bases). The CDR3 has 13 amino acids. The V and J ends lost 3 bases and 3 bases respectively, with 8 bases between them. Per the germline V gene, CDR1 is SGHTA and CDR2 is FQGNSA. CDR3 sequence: CASSFWGEETQYF. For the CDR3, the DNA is TGTGCCAGCAGCTTTTGGGGGGAAGAGACCCAGTACTTC.

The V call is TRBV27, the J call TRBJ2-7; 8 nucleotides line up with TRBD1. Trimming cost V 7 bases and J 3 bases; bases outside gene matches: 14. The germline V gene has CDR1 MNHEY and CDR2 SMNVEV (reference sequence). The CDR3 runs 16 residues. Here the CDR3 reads CASKTGAGAFVYEQYF. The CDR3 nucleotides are TGTGCCAGCAAGACAGGGGCTGGGGCGTTCGTCTACGAGCAGTACTTC.

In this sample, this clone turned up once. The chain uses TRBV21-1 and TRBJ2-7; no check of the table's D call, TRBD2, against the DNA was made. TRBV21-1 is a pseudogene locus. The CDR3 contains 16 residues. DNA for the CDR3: TGTGCCAGCAGCAAAGAGGAAGACGCCGGGATCTACGAGCAGTACTTC. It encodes CASSKEEDAGIYEQYF.

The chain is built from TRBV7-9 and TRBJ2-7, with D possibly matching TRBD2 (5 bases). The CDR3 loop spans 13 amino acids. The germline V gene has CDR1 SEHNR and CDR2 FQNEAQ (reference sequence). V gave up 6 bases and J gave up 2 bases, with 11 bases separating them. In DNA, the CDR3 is TGTGCCAGCAGGCCGGACTTAGCCTACGAGCAGTACTTC. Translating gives CASRPDLAYEQYF.

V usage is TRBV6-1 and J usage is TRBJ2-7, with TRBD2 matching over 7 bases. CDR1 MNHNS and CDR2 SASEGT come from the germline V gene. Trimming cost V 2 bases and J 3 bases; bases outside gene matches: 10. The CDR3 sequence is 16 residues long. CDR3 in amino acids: CASSEFNFGGVYEQYF. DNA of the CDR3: TGTGCCAGCAGTGAATTCAATTTTGGGGGGGTCTACGAGCAGTACTTC.

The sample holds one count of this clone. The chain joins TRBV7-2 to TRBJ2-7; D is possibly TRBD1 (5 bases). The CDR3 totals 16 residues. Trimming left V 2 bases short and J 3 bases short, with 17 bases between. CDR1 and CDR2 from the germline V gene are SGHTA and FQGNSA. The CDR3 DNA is TGTGCCAGCAGCTTAAAGAAGGGTTCAGGGAACTACGAGCAGTACTTC. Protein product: CASSLKKGSGNYEQYF.

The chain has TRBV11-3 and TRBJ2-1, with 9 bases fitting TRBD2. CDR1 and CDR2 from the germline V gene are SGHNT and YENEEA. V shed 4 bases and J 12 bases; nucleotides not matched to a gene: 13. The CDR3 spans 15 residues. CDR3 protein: CASSSGLASSAGQFF. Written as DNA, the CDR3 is TGTGCCAGCAGCTCCGGACTAGCGAGTTCGGCGGGGCAGTTCTTC.

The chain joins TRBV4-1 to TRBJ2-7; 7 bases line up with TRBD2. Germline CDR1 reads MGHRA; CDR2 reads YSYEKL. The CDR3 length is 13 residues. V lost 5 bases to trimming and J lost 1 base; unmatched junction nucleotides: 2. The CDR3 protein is CASSRAGSYEQYF. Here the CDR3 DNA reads TGCGCCAGCAGCAGAGCGGGATCCTACGAGCAGTACTTC.

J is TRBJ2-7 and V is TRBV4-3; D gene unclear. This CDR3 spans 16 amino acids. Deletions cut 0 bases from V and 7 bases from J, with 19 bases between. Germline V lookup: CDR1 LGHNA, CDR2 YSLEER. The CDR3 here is CASSQDLAGYFWEQYF. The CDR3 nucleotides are TGCGCCAGCAGCCAAGATTTGGCAGGCTATTTTTGGGAGCAGTACTTC.

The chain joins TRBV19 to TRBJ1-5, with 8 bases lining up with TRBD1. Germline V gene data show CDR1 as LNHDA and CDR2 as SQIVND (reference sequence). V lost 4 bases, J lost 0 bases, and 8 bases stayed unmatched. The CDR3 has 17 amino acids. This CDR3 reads CASSNRDRPHSNQPQHF. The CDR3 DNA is TGTGCCAGTAGTAACCGGGACAGGCCTCATAGCAATCAGCCCCAGCATTTT.